The 18 T cell receptor beta chains below were found in one sample sequenced in a study of graft-versus-host responses after intestinal transplantation (dated by TCRdb to about 2021). Per the publication, the time point label means: cells obtained before transplantation from donor or recipient. These receptors lack a known antigen. Library preparation used the immunoSEQ multiplex PCR assay. TCRdb mirrors the immuneACCESS table, restricted to in-frame sequences. Some clones are absent from its copies; in checked studies, under half trace to an unresolved V gene, and the reason for the others is unknown. This sample holds approximately 130,000 clones; about 92% were observed only once. The biggest ten clones account for around 0.15% of the sample. The sample here was unstimulated CD4+ T cells sorted from spleen or lymph node cells, taken before intestinal transplant. The receptors come from a human donor who received an intestinal transplant.

The genes are TRBV30 and TRBJ1-3, with D hard to call. The CDR3 is 15 amino acids. V was clipped by 3 bases and J by 0 bases, with 12 bases between them. The germline V gene has CDR1 GTSNPN and CDR2 SVGIG (reference sequence). This chain's CDR3 is CAWRYDWASGNTIYF. The CDR3 DNA sequence: TGTGCCTGGAGGTACGACTGGGCCTCTGGAAACACCATATATTTT.

The chain employs TRBV2 and TRBJ2-1; D ambiguous. The V gene's germline CDR1 is SNHLY and CDR2 FYNNEI. The CDR3 is made up of 13 amino acids. V was clipped by 8 bases and J by 3 bases, with 11 bases between them. CDR3 DNA sequence: TGTGCCAGCGTATTCAATAACTACAATGAGCAGTTCTTC. Translating gives CASVFNNYNEQFF.

V and J are TRBV5-4 and TRBJ2-7; 13 bases match TRBD2. The CDR3 covers 16 residues. The germline gives CDR1 SGHNT, CDR2 YYREEE (reference sequence). Unmatched junction bases numbered 8, after V lost 1 base and J lost 7 bases. CDR3 sequence (DNA): TGTGCCAGCAGCTTGCCGGGGACTAGCGGGAATGGGGAGCAGTACTTC. It codes for CASSLPGTSGNGEQYF.

The genes are TRBV7-9 and TRBJ2-7; the D call may be TRBD1 or TRBD2 (5 bases each). Germline lookup yields CDR1 SEHNR and CDR2 FQNEAQ (reference sequence). Trimming took 6 bases from V and 0 from J, leaving 18 bases between them. CDR3 length: 16 amino acids. The CDR3 here is CASSELLGTFSYEQYF. The CDR3 region has the DNA TGTGCCAGCAGTGAGCTGTTGGGGACCTTCTCCTACGAGCAGTACTTC.

The V call is TRBV27, the J call TRBJ1-3, with 8 nucleotides matching TRBD1. The CDR3 totals 15 residues. CDR1 is MNHEY, CDR2 SMNVEV, per germline (reference sequence). The V segment lost 5 bases and the J segment 3 bases; nucleotides outside the gene matches: 6. The CDR3 sequence is CASSQRTGLGNTIYF. The CDR3 region has the DNA TGTGCCAGCAGTCAAAGGACAGGGCTTGGAAACACCATATATTTT.

CDR3 sequence reads: CASSVQNQPQHF. In nucleotides, the CDR3 is TGTGCCAGCAGCGTACAGAATCAGCCCCAGCATTTT. The chain couples TRBV7-9 to TRBJ1-5; D is undetermined. Trimming removed 5 bases from V and 4 bases from J, with 6 bases in between. The germline V gene encodes CDR1 SEHNR and CDR2 FQNEAQ (reference sequence). The CDR3 runs to 12 residues. The full variable domain, rest sourced from reference TRBV7-9 and TRBJ1-5, is DTGVSQNPRHKITKRGQNVTFRCDPISEHNRLYWYRQTLGQGPEFLTYFQNEAQLEKSRLLSDRFSAERPKGSFSTLEIQRTEQGDSAMYLCASSVQNQPQHFGDGTRLSIL.

This chain uses TRBV29-1 with TRBJ2-2; 8 bases line up with TRBD1. CDR3 length: 15 residues. V was pared by 7 bases and J by 0 bases, with 7 bases of the junction left unmatched. Germline CDR1 reads SQVTM; CDR2 reads ANQGSEA. The CDR3 coding sequence is TGCAGCGCCGGACAGGGACCCTCGAACACCGGGGAGCTGTTTTTT. As protein: CSAGQGPSNTGELFF.

This chain uses TRBV29-1 with TRBJ2-3, with a tentative D call TRBD1 (5 bases). V dropped 7 bases and J dropped 2 bases, with 16 bases sitting between them. This CDR3 is built from 14 residues. Germline V lookup: CDR1 SQVTM, CDR2 ANQGSEA. The CDR3 protein is CSDIGVAHTDTQYF. Written as DNA, the CDR3 is TGCAGCGATATAGGGGTCGCCCACACAGATACGCAGTATTTT.

The rearrangement joins TRBV6-5 to TRBJ1-2; no clear D gene. V gave up 6 bases and J gave up 0 bases, with 14 bases separating them. The germline V gene has CDR1 MNHEY and CDR2 SVGAGI. The CDR3 contains 15 residues. The CDR3, as DNA: TGTGCCAGCAGCCCTCTCCCCGGGCCTAACTATGGCTACACCTTC. Translated: CASSPLPGPNYGYTF.

The rearrangement uses TRBV11-3 and TRBJ2-7, with D hard to call. The CDR3 is 11 residues long. V was pared by 5 bases and J by 3 bases, with 5 bases between. Germline assignment: CDR1 SGHNT and CDR2 YENEEA. The CDR3: CASSEDYEQYF. As DNA, the CDR3 is TGTGCCAGCAGCGAGGACTACGAGCAGTACTTC.

The chain has TRBV10-3 and TRBJ1-6, with TRBD1 matching 10 bases. The CDR3 is 14 residues long. Germline values: CDR1 ENHRY, CDR2 SYGVKD. Losses at the gene ends were 6 bases for V and 10 bases for J; bases not matched to a gene: 6. The CDR3 spells CAISQTGGGSPLHF. In DNA, the CDR3 is TGTGCCATCAGCCAGACAGGGGGCGGATCACCCCTCCACTTT.

The rearrangement links TRBV4-2 to TRBJ2-5, with 9 bases matching TRBD1. The V gene's germline CDR1 is LGHNA and CDR2 YNFKEQ. CDR3 size: 17 residues. The junction had 8 bases not matched to a gene; V was cut back by 1 base and J by 2 bases. CDR3 sequence reads: CASSQASGTGIQETQYF. The CDR3 DNA sequence: TGTGCCAGCAGCCAAGCGTCCGGGACAGGGATACAAGAGACCCAGTACTTC.

The chain couples TRBV7-8 to TRBJ1-1, with D perhaps TRBD1 (5 bases). The V gene's germline CDR1 is SGHVS and CDR2 FQNEAQ. The V end lost 3 bases, the J end lost 5 bases, and 7 bases lay between the germline ends. This CDR3 region has 12 residues. The CDR3 DNA reads TGTGCCAGCAGCTTTAAGGGGACTGAAGCTTTCTTT. Protein: CASSFKGTEAFF.

The rearrangement links TRBV7-9 to TRBJ1-2, with D unclear. Deletions cut 1 base from V and 9 bases from J, with 9 bases between. This CDR3 is built from 12 residues. The V gene's germline CDR1 is SEHNR and CDR2 FQNEAQ (reference sequence). CDR3 DNA sequence: TGTGCCAGCAGCTTAGGCCCGGGTAGCTACACCTTC. Translation gives CASSLGPGSYTF.

The chain joins TRBV6-1 to TRBJ1-5; the match to TRBD1 covers 7 bases. This CDR3 is 15 amino acids long. With 5 bases clipped from V and 6 bases from J, the junction kept 10 bases outside the gene matches. In germline, CDR1 is MNHNS, CDR2 SASEGT. The CDR3 region is CASSRQGLSGQPQHF. CDR3 nucleotides: TGTGCCAGCAGTCGACAGGGCCTTTCGGGTCAGCCCCAGCATTTT.

The V and J genes are TRBV11-3 and TRBJ2-3, with no clear D. Germline CDR1 reads SGHNT; CDR2 reads YENEEA. This CDR3 comprises 13 residues. V gave up 1 base and J gave up 4 bases, with 6 bases separating them. Here the CDR3 DNA reads TGTGCCAGCAGCTTAGGTCCCTCAGATACGCAGTATTTT. Protein sequence: CASSLGPSDTQYF.

J is TRBJ1-1 and V is TRBV6-1; possibly TRBD1 for D (6 bases). This CDR3 is 11 amino acids long. Trimming took off 2 bases at V and 11 bases at J, with 9 bases between the two ends. The germline CDR1 and CDR2 sequences are MNHNS and SASEGT. CDR3 in amino acids: CASSENRVAFF. The CDR3 DNA follows: TGTGCCAGCAGTGAAAACAGGGTGGCTTTCTTT.

The CDR3 here is CAILTSFILFSTDTQYF. The CDR3 bases are TGTGCCATCCTGACTAGCTTTATTCTATTTAGCACAGATACGCAGTATTTT. The J gene is TRBJ2-3, the V gene TRBV19; 7 nucleotides agree with TRBD2. Germline V gene sequence: CDR1 LNHDA, CDR2 SQIVND (reference sequence). There are 17 residues in the CDR3. Germline trimming cut 10 bases from V and 0 bases from J; bases unmatched to any gene: 16.